This T cell receptor (beta chain) was recorded in a study of T cell responses to AZD1222 COVID-19 vaccine. V lost 11 bases to trimming and J lost 1 base; unmatched junction nucleotides: 8. Per the germline V gene, CDR1 is SEHNR and CDR2 is FQNEAQ (reference sequence). The CDR3 sequence is 16 residues long. TCRdb keeps only in-frame clones here, not all; method: immunoSEQ multiplex PCR. This table holds approximately 84,000 clones, around 86% found once. Worth noting for this clone: Its antigen is as yet unknown.

Study-level findings and limits: Researchers took repertoire samples only after the peak T cell response had come. Close to half of spike-specific TCRs reportedly recognize unmutated variant regions.

This TCR was recovered from an adult in good health. The sequences come from peripheral blood, collected on day 0 of AZD1222 vaccination. The chain has TRBV7-9 and TRBJ2-6; 10 bases match TRBD1. The CDR3 bases are TGTGCCGAAGGGACAGGGGAAGGATCTGGGGCCAACGTCCTGACTTTC. Translating gives CAEGTGEGSGANVLTF.